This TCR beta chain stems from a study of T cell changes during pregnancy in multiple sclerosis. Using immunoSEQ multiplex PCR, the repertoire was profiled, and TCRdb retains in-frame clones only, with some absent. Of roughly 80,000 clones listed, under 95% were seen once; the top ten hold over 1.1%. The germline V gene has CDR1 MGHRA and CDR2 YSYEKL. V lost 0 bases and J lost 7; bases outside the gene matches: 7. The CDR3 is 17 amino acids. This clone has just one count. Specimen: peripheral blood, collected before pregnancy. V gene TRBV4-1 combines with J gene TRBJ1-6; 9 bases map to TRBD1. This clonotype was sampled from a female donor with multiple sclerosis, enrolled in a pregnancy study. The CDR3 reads CASSQDPQGANNSPLHF. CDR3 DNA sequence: TGCGCCAGCAGCCAAGATCCACAGGGGGCGAACAATTCACCCCTCCACTTT.